These T cell receptor beta chains were read from a single sample in a study of T cell responses to AZD1222 COVID-19 vaccine. Here immunoSEQ multiplex PCR was the method, and the copy in TCRdb shows in-frame clones only, minus some. The data hold roughly 140,000 clones, with approximately 90% observed a single time. The source was peripheral blood, collected on day 0 of AZD1222 vaccination. The receptor source for this set is an adult in good health. CDR3s include the opening cysteine and the closing phenylalanine or tryptophan. A D gene is named only where the DNA matches it firmly. The size of a clone is reported for some rows only, either as once, few or many, or as a class for expanded clones.

J | length | size | V | D | CDR3
TRBJ2-1 | 16 | NA | TRBV5-5 | NA | CASSSRSPGAHNEQFF
TRBJ1-3 | 15 | few | TRBV9 | TRBD1 | CASSQSTGTGNTIYF
TRBJ2-7 | 15 | few | TRBV3-1/TRBV3-2 | TRBD2 | CASSRGTSGTYEQYF
TRBJ1-1 | 15 | NA | TRBV6-5 | NA | CASSYGTPGGTEAFF
TRBJ2-4 | 16 | few | TRBV7-2 | NA | CASSLARDKAKNIQYF
TRBJ2-2 | 15 | NA | TRBV5-4 | TRBD1 | CASSLGTGFTGELFF
TRBJ2-7 | 14 | once | TRBV28 | NA | CASSFTGITYEQYF
TRBJ2-1 | 16 | NA | TRBV9 | NA | CASSVQGIPYYNEQFF
TRBJ1-4 | 13 | NA | TRBV5-1 | NA | CASSLGGNEKLFF
TRBJ1-4 | 14 | NA | TRBV28 | NA | CASSLQGKDEKLFF
TRBJ1-4 | 15 | NA | TRBV5-6 | TRBD1 | CASSLPGTGTEKLFF
TRBJ2-5 | 13 | NA | TRBV6-2/TRBV6-3 | NA | CASSYFQQETQYF
TRBJ2-7 | 15 | NA | TRBV11-3 | TRBD1 | CASSRRDSNSYEQYF
TRBJ2-3 | 14 | NA | TRBV5-4 | NA | CASSLAGTTDTQYF
TRBJ2-1 | 15 | NA | TRBV5-5 | NA | CASSLTWNSYNEQFF
TRBJ1-1 | 14 | NA | TRBV5-6 | NA | CASSLVRKNTEAFF
TRBJ2-7 | 16 | NA | TRBV10-3 | TRBD1 | CAISPNRDRRTYEQYF
TRBJ2-3 | 16 | few | TRBV27 | TRBD2 | CASSPGTSGITDTQYF
TRBJ1-2 | 15 | few | TRBV28 | NA | CASSQEAGERYGYTF
TRBJ2-7 | 12 | NA | TRBV28 | TRBD1 | CAIQDRAYEQYF
TRBJ1-2 | 12 | NA | TRBV9 | NA | CASSGGTRDYTF
TRBJ2-7 | 11 | NA | TRBV14 | NA | CASSQRLTLHF
TRBJ2-7 | 14 | NA | TRBV7-2 | NA | CASSLGGRDHEQYF
TRBJ2-2 | 21 | NA | TRBV28 | TRBD2 | CASSLYPRLLLAGGITGELFF
TRBJ1-5 | 16 | few | TRBV25-1 | NA | CASSDESDSSNQPQHF
TRBJ1-2 | 13 | NA | TRBV7-2 | TRBD1 | CASSPDRNYGYTF
TRBJ1-4 | 13 | NA | TRBV12-3/TRBV12-4 | NA | CASSFSGHEKLFF
TRBJ1-4 | 15 | NA | TRBV19 | NA | CASKSGRYLSEKLFF
TRBJ1-6 | 17 | NA | TRBV28 | NA | CASRREGNTYYNSPLHF
TRBJ1-5 | 17 | NA | TRBV15 | NA | CATSRANKRGYNQPQHF
TRBJ2-2 | 16 | NA | TRBV6-1 | TRBD1 | CASSVRDRGNTGELFF
TRBJ2-7 | 15 | NA | TRBV2 | NA | CASSSTGPWGYEQYF
TRBJ2-3 | 14 | NA | TRBV19 | NA | CASSIAGPPDTQYF
TRBJ2-7 | 14 | few | TRBV7-6 | NA | CASSLALGGYEQYF
TRBJ2-2 | 18 | NA | TRBV7-2 | NA | CASSPKSAYGGDTGELFF
TRBJ1-3 | 11 | NA | TRBV20-1 | NA | CSAGSGNTIYF
TRBJ2-2 | 13 | NA | TRBV5-1 | NA | CASSAGYGGELFF